This T cell receptor (beta chain) was found in a study of OX40 agonist ivuxolimab in advanced cancers. On the study more broadly: A male proportion of about 80% was recorded, with mean age around 62 years and range about 20 to 79. Three patients responded partially, comprising one with hepatocellular carcinoma and two with cutaneous melanoma.

Of note for this clone: The target antigen is unknown.

CDR3 length equals 14 residues. Per germline, CDR1 SEHNR and CDR2 FQNEAQ (reference sequence). Trimming stripped 5 bases from V and 3 bases from J, with 14 bases between. This table comes from immunoSEQ multiplex PCR, and its TCRdb copy is limited to in-frame clones, with some not included. Among around 110,000 clones listed, approximately 92% were seen once. Findings and limits, study-wide: The mean number of expanded clones was higher in CD8+ T cells than in CD4+. Antigens targeted by the expanded peripheral T cells were not determined.

The J gene is TRBJ2-7, the V gene TRBV7-9, with D unresolved. The sequences come from CD4+ or CD8+ T cells sorted from blood, collected in a trial of the OX40 agonist ivuxolimab. The sequence was collected from an adult with an advanced solid tumor such as melanoma, head and neck, liver or kidney cancer. The CDR3 region is CASSPSQHHYEQYF. CDR3 DNA sequence: TGTGCCAGCAGCCCTTCACAACATCACTACGAGCAGTACTTC.